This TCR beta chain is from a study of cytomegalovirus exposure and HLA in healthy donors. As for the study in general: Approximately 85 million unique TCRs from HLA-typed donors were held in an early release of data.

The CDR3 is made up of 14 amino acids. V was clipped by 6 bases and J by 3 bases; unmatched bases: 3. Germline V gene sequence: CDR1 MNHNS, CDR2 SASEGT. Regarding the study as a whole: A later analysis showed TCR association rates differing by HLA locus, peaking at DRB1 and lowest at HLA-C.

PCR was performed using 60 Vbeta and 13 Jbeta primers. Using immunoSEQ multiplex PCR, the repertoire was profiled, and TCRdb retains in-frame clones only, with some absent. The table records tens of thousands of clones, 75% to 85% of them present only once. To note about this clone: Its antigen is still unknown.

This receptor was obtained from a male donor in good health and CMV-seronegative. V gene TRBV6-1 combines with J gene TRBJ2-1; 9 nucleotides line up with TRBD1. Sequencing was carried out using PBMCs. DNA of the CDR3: TGTGCCAGCAGGGGACAGGGTTACTACAATGAGCAGTTCTTC. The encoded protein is CASRGQGYYNEQFF.